This TCR beta chain was captured in a study of blood T cells in healthy people across ages. This CDR3 region has 14 residues. Germline assignment: CDR1 SGHDT and CDR2 YYEEEE. J lost 6 bases, V lost 4 bases, and 8 bases had no gene match. A J-beta primer mix and a sample-barcoded 5' primer were used in a second PCR of about 7 to 11 cycles. From the 5' RACE reads, TCRdb called clonotypes with MiXCR, one entry per CDR3 protein. This sample has 910,000 or so distinct CDR3 sequences; roughly 51% occur once, and the top ten carry 20% to 25%. The receptor was derived from a woman aged 55-70 years in good health. This chain uses TRBV5-6 with TRBJ1-1, with TRBD1 matching 8 bases. Sequencing used blood. Here the CDR3 reads CASSGGQAKPEAFF. As DNA, the CDR3 is TGTGCCAGCAGCGGGGGACAGGCAAAACCTGAAGCTTTCTTT.